The 32 T cell receptor beta chains below were found in one sample sequenced in a study of cytomegalovirus exposure and HLA in healthy donors. The PCR ran on 60 Vbeta and 13 Jbeta primers. The assay was immunoSEQ multiplex PCR, and TCRdb's table has in-frame clones only and misses some. In the table there are under 200,000 clones, 75% to 85% of which are singletons. Material for sequencing was PBMCs. Receptors originate from a young woman in good health and CMV-seronegative.

V is TRBV29-1 and J is TRBJ1-2; 10 nucleotides agree with TRBD1. J lost 4 bases, V lost 4 bases, and 3 bases had no gene match. Per germline, CDR1 SQVTM and CDR2 ANQGSEA. The CDR3 covers 13 residues. The DNA for the CDR3 is TGCAGCGTTGGGACAGGGGGAGGCTATGGCTACACCTTC. Protein product: CSVGTGGGYGYTF.

The J gene is TRBJ1-1, the V gene TRBV10-1, with 7 bases matching TRBD1. Germline CDR1 WNHNN, CDR2 SYGVQD (reference sequence). Unmatched junction bases numbered 12, after V lost 5 bases and J lost 0 bases. This CDR3 has 17 residues. This CDR3 is CASSHTGTAPMNTEAFF. The CDR3, as DNA: TGCGCCAGCAGTCACACCGGGACAGCTCCCATGAACACTGAAGCTTTCTTT.

The V and J genes are TRBV5-6 and TRBJ2-7; tentatively, D is TRBD2 (6 bases). Trimming removed 3 bases at V and 2 bases at J, with 15 bases between. Germline assignment: CDR1 SGHDT and CDR2 YYEEEE. The CDR3 spans 15 residues. CDR3 in amino acids: CASSSLRGAPYEQYF. In nucleotides, the CDR3 is TGTGCCAGCAGCTCTCTACGCGGGGCTCCCTACGAGCAGTACTTC.

This clone has just a few counts. J is TRBJ1-3 and V is TRBV19; no firm D call. The CDR3 sequence is 15 residues long. Germline-derived CDR1 and CDR2 are LNHDA and SQIVND (reference sequence). The V end was cut by 5 bases, the J end by 2 bases, with 13 bases between. The CDR3 DNA follows: TGTGCCAGTAGTGAAGACACCGGAACTGGAAACACCATATATTTT. As protein: CASSEDTGTGNTIYF.

The V and J genes are TRBV18 and TRBJ2-3; possible D gene TRBD1, 5 bases. The CDR3 spans 15 residues. Deletions cut 5 bases from V and 2 bases from J, with 14 bases between. The V gene's germline CDR1 is KGHSH and CDR2 LQKENI. The DNA for the CDR3 is TGTGCCAGCTCAGAGAACAAGGGGCCCACAGATACGCAGTATTTT. As protein: CASSENKGPTDTQYF.

V usage is TRBV7-8 and J usage is TRBJ2-1; D possibly corresponds to TRBD2 (7 bases). From germline, CDR1 is SGHVS and CDR2 FQNEAQ. The CDR3 runs 15 residues. With 2 bases removed from V and 9 bases from J, the gap between germline ends came to 17 bases. The CDR3 DNA reads TGTGCCAGCAGCTTACCCGGTGGGGGGGCGGGTGAGCAGTTCTTC. Residues: CASSLPGGGAGEQFF.

This chain connects TRBV15 to TRBJ2-1, with 12 bases fitting TRBD2. Germline loops: CDR1 LNHNV, CDR2 YYDKDF (reference sequence). The CDR3 extends over 15 amino acids. V shed 4 bases, J shed 6 bases, and the junction held 4 bases outside the gene matches. This chain's CDR3 is CATSKGLAGPNEQFF. The DNA for the CDR3 is TGTGCCACCAGCAAGGGACTAGCGGGCCCCAATGAGCAGTTCTTC. The entire variable domain, with the rest obtained from reference TRBV15 and TRBJ2-1, is as follows: DAMVIQNPRYQVTQFGKPVTLSCSQTLNHNVMYWYQQKSSQAPKLLFHYYDKDFNNEADTPDNFQSRRPNTSFCFLDIRSPGLGDTAMYLCATSKGLAGPNEQFFGPGTRLTVL.

This rearrangement joins TRBV19 to TRBJ2-2, with TRBD2 matching 11 bases. The junction had 5 bases not matched to a gene; V was cut back by 6 bases and J by 2 bases. Per the germline V gene, CDR1 is LNHDA and CDR2 is SQIVND (reference sequence). This CDR3 region has 16 residues. CDR3 protein: CASRPTSGRNTGELFF. The CDR3 nucleotides read TGTGCCAGTAGACCCACTAGCGGGAGAAACACCGGGGAGCTGTTTTTT.

The rearrangement joins TRBV6-5 to TRBJ2-2, with no clear D. Looked up from germline, CDR1 is MNHEY and CDR2 is SVGAGI. The V end was cut by 2 bases, the J end by 4 bases, with 8 bases between. The CDR3 has 14 amino acids. CDR3 protein: CASSYESFTGELFF. The CDR3 nucleotides read TGTGCCAGCAGTTACGAGTCTTTCACCGGGGAGCTGTTTTTT.

V usage is TRBV5-1 and J usage is TRBJ2-7; 10 nucleotides align to TRBD1. CDR1 and CDR2 (germline): SGHRS, YFSETQ. V dropped 4 bases and J dropped 0; count of bases not matched to a gene: 7. The CDR3 consists of 16 residues. CDR3 bases: TGCGCCAGCAGCCCGCCCGGGACAGGGGCCTCCTACGAGCAGTACTTC. This translates into CASSPPGTGASYEQYF.

This chain links TRBV7-2 with TRBJ2-7, with 10 bases identical to TRBD2. CDR1 is SGHTA, CDR2 FQGNSA, per germline. The V and J ends lost 3 bases and 1 base, in that order; junction bases with no gene match: 0. This CDR3 has 14 amino acids. The CDR3 region is CASSFSGGSYEQYF. CDR3 sequence (DNA): TGTGCCAGCAGCTTTAGCGGGGGGTCCTACGAGCAGTACTTC.

The J gene is TRBJ1-3, the V gene TRBV19, with 7 positions matching TRBD1. V dropped 7 bases and J dropped 4; count of bases not matched to a gene: 7. This CDR3 is 14 amino acids long. CDR1 and CDR2 from the germline V gene are LNHDA and SQIVND (reference sequence). This chain's CDR3 is CASTARQGGNTIYF. DNA of the CDR3: TGTGCCAGTACCGCCAGACAGGGAGGAAACACCATATATTTT.

The rearrangement joins TRBV27 to TRBJ2-1; TRBD2 agrees at 10 bases. V dropped 6 bases and J dropped 5; count of bases not matched to a gene: 13. CDR3 size: 17 residues. The germline CDR1 and CDR2 sequences are MNHEY and SMNVEV (reference sequence). CDR3 sequence (DNA): TGTGCCAGCAGCCCAGGGGTTCGCGGACTAGCGGACAATGAGCAGTTCTTC. Protein product: CASSPGVRGLADNEQFF.

This clone has just one count. V usage is TRBV7-2 and J usage is TRBJ2-3; 13 bases match TRBD2. Germline V gene lookup returns CDR1 SGHTA and CDR2 FQGNSA. The V gene end was trimmed by 4 bases and the J gene end by 2 bases; junction bases not matched to a gene: 3. The CDR3 sequence is 16 residues long. The CDR3 protein is CASSSLAGGLTDTQYF. For the CDR3, the DNA is TGTGCCAGCAGCTCACTAGCGGGAGGGCTCACAGATACGCAGTATTTT.

The V and J genes are TRBV6-1 and TRBJ2-7, with a possible D match to TRBD2 (6 bases). CDR3 length equals 15 residues. The V gene's germline CDR1 is MNHNS and CDR2 SASEGT. V lost 6 bases and J lost 4, with 19 bases in between. The CDR3 bases are TGTGCCAGCAGATTGGAGGAGGGCTACCCTTACGAGCAGTACTTC. Translation gives CASRLEEGYPYEQYF.

This clone was counted a few times. CDR3 residues: CSVDRQAGQYF. For the CDR3, the DNA is TGCAGCGTAGATAGACAGGCCGGCCAGTACTTC. The genes are TRBV29-1 and TRBJ2-5; D is perhaps TRBD1 (6 bases). This CDR3 contains 11 residues. Per germline, CDR1 SQVTM and CDR2 ANQGSEA. V was cut by 6 bases and J by 10 bases, with 15 bases left in between.

The chain couples TRBV18 to TRBJ1-4; 9 bases map to TRBD1. Germline CDR1 and CDR2: KGHSH and LQKENI. This CDR3 is built from 17 residues. V dropped 3 bases and J dropped 0; count of bases not matched to a gene: 5. DNA for the CDR3: TGTGCCAGCTCACCGCTGGGACAGGGTGCAACTAATGAAAAACTGTTTTTT. Its protein product is CASSPLGQGATNEKLFF.

V usage is TRBV19 and J usage is TRBJ1-2; 8 bases agree with TRBD1. The CDR3 is made up of 15 amino acids. Per germline, CDR1 LNHDA and CDR2 SQIVND (reference sequence). The J segment lost 6 bases and the V segment lost 6 bases, leaving 12 bases of the junction unmatched. The chain's CDR3 is CASSSSLLQGDGYTF. The CDR3 nucleotides read TGTGCCAGTAGCTCGTCCCTTTTACAGGGGGATGGCTACACCTTC. The full variable domain, rest sourced from reference TRBV19 and TRBJ1-2, is DGGITQSPKYLFRKEGQNVTLSCEQNLNHDAMYWYRQDPGQGLRLIYYSQIVNDFQKGDIAEGYSVSREKKESFPLTVTSAQKNPTAFYLCASSSSLLQGDGYTFGSGTRLTVV.

V and J are TRBV5-4 and TRBJ2-5; D is uncertain. The J call may be faulty, since TRBJ2-7 better matches the DNA end. From germline, CDR1 is SGHNT and CDR2 YYREEE (reference sequence). CDR3 length equals 13 residues. CDR3 residues: CASSPSTSYEQYF. For the CDR3, the DNA is TGTGCCAGCAGCCCTTCTACGTCCTACGAGCAGTACTTC.

This clone came up a few times. The J gene is TRBJ1-6, the V gene TRBV19, with D tentatively TRBD1 (5 bases). CDR3 length equals 13 residues. The germline V and J ends were trimmed by 9 bases and 14 bases, with 20 bases remaining between them. Looked up from germline, CDR1 is LNHDA and CDR2 is SQIVND (reference sequence). The DNA of the CDR3 is TGTGCCAGCACGACAGACCCGGGGGGGACCCTCCACTTT. It is translated as CASTTDPGGTLHF. The whole variable domain, remainder taken from reference TRBV19 and TRBJ1-6, is DGGITQSPKYLFRKEGQNVTLSCEQNLNHDAMYWYRQDPGQGLRLIYYSQIVNDFQKGDIAEGYSVSREKKESFPLTVTSAQKNPTAFYLCASTTDPGGTLHFGNGTRLTVT.

V is TRBV7-9 and J is TRBJ2-5; TRBD1 aligns across 7 bases. The CDR3 is 16 residues long. The ends lost 2 bases at V and 3 bases at J; junction bases unmatched: 9. Germline V gives CDR1 SEHNR, CDR2 FQNEAQ (reference sequence). CDR3 DNA sequence: TGTGCCAGCAGCTTATTAGCCGGGACAGACAAAGAGACCCAGTACTTC. Its translation is CASSLLAGTDKETQYF.

The chain combines TRBV7-9 with TRBJ1-4; TRBD1 is a possible D gene (5 bases). V dropped 0 bases and J dropped 6 bases, with 11 bases sitting between them. The CDR3 covers 15 residues. The germline CDR1 and CDR2 sequences are SEHNR and FQNEAQ (reference sequence). The CDR3 sequence is CASSLARQGDEKLFF. Here the CDR3 DNA reads TGTGCCAGCAGCTTAGCGCGGCAGGGCGATGAAAAACTGTTTTTT.

The chain employs TRBV27 and TRBJ1-6, with D perhaps matching TRBD1 (5 bases). V lost 5 bases, J lost 0 bases, and 20 bases lay in between. Looked up from germline, CDR1 is MNHEY and CDR2 is SMNVEV (reference sequence). This CDR3 region has 19 residues. As DNA, the CDR3 is TGTGCCAGCAGTCCGCTCATAGTCAGGGCCAGCTCCTATAATTCACCCCTCCACTTT. This sequence encodes CASSPLIVRASSYNSPLHF.

The chain is built from TRBV5-6 and TRBJ2-1; 7 nucleotides align to TRBD2. CDR3 length equals 14 residues. The trim removed 0 bases at V and 5 bases at J, leaving 2 bases unmatched. The V gene's germline CDR1 is SGHDT and CDR2 YYEEEE. Here the CDR3 DNA reads TGTGCCAGCAGCTTGGCTAGCGGTGACAATGAGCAGTTCTTC. This translates into CASSLASGDNEQFF.

The chain uses TRBV18 and TRBJ1-2, with 8 positions matching TRBD1. The CDR3 covers 14 residues. Germline V gene lookup returns CDR1 KGHSH and CDR2 LQKENI. Unmatched junction bases numbered 11, after V lost 6 bases and J lost 8 bases. The CDR3 region has the DNA TGTGCCAGCTCCCAACCAACGGGACAGGACGGCTACACCTTC. Encoded protein: CASSQPTGQDGYTF.

This chain uses TRBV7-8 with TRBJ2-2; 8 bases are shared with TRBD1. V shed 3 bases and J 4 bases; nucleotides not matched to a gene: 7. Germline lookup yields CDR1 SGHVS and CDR2 FQNEAQ. This CDR3 is built from 16 residues. This CDR3 is CASSFQQGASTGELFF. CDR3 coding DNA: TGTGCCAGCAGCTTCCAGCAGGGGGCGAGCACCGGGGAGCTGTTTTTT.

In this sample, this clone turned up once. V gene TRBV2 combines with J gene TRBJ2-3; D is possibly TRBD1 (5 bases). Trimming removed 5 bases from V and 2 bases from J, with 17 bases in between. From germline, CDR1 is SNHLY and CDR2 FYNNEI. The CDR3 has 16 residues. Written as DNA, the CDR3 is TGTGCCAGCAGTTCGGGTCCAGGGCGAGCCACAGATACGCAGTATTTT. Translating it yields CASSSGPGRATDTQYF. The full variable domain, with the rest looked up from reference TRBV2 and TRBJ2-3, is EPEVTQTPSHQVTQMGQEVILRCVPISNHLYFYWYRQILGQKVEFLVSFYNNEISEKSEIFDDQFSVERPDGSNFTLKIRSTKLEDSAMYFCASSSGPGRATDTQYFGPGTRLTVL.

The chain carries TRBV7-9 and TRBJ2-3, with a weak D call TRBD2 (5 bases). V lost 5 bases and J lost 2, with 14 bases in between. CDR1 is SEHNR and CDR2 is FQNEAQ in the germline V gene (reference sequence). The CDR3 runs to 15 residues. CDR3 nucleotides: TGTGCCAGCAGCGCGCAGCGGTGGAACACAGATACGCAGTATTTT. As protein: CASSAQRWNTDTQYF.

In nucleotides, the CDR3 is TGTGCCAGCAGTGAACTGGGGGCGGATCAAGAGACCCAGTACTTC. The encoded protein is CASSELGADQETQYF. J is TRBJ2-5 and V is TRBV2, with a tentative D call TRBD1 (6 bases). Looked up from germline, CDR1 is SNHLY and CDR2 is FYNNEI. This CDR3 spans 15 amino acids. Between the trimmed V and J ends, which lost 2 bases and 2 bases, there was a span of 12 bases. Based on the CDR3 plus reference TRBV2 and TRBJ2-5, the full variable domain is EPEVTQTPSHQVTQMGQEVILRCVPISNHLYFYWYRQILGQKVEFLVSFYNNEISEKSEIFDDQFSVERPDGSNFTLKIRSTKLEDSAMYFCASSELGADQETQYFGPGTRLLVL.

The CDR3 loop is CASSVGGYGYTF. DNA of the CDR3: TGTGCCAGTTCGGTAGGGGGCTATGGCTACACCTTC. The chain employs TRBV19 and TRBJ1-2; the D gene is possibly TRBD1 (6 bases). The CDR3 consists of 12 residues. The V and J ends lost 8 bases and 4 bases respectively, with 11 bases between them. Germline V lookup: CDR1 LNHDA, CDR2 SQIVND (reference sequence).

The table lists this clone with a count of one. V is TRBV14 and J is TRBJ2-2, with 12 bases aligning to TRBD1. Germline V gene sequence: CDR1 SGHDN, CDR2 FVKESK. CDR3 length: 15 residues. J lost 7 bases, V lost 4 bases, and 4 bases had no gene match. The CDR3 coding sequence is TGTGCCAGCAGCCCCGGGACAGGGGGCTTCGGGGAGCTGTTTTTT. Encoded protein: CASSPGTGGFGELFF.

The chain employs TRBV5-1 and TRBJ2-3, with 12 bases lining up with TRBD2. This CDR3 region has 16 residues. The germline gives CDR1 SGHRS, CDR2 YFSETQ. The V and J ends lost 5 bases and 3 bases, in that order; junction bases with no gene match: 7. The CDR3 here is CASSYDLAGGTDTQYF. As DNA, the CDR3 is TGCGCCAGCAGTTACGATCTAGCGGGGGGGACAGATACGCAGTATTTT.